The clone carrying this T cell receptor (beta chain) was detected a few times. What it recognizes is unknown. Antigen-specific CD4+ T cells were first expanded with viral peptide pools by the ViraFEST assay and only then sequenced. Between days 9 and 11 of culture, CD4+ T cells were separated out. Participants got two doses of BNT162b2 or mRNA-1273 vaccine. Vaccinees lacked prior SARS-CoV-2 infection and tested negative for nucleocapsid antibodies. These data come from a study of vaccination effects on CD4 cells after COVID-19. Notes on the study in general: Marked contraction was observed in infection-induced and vaccine-induced clones late after vaccination. Missing from the study were early post-infection timepoints, and its convalescent patients were few. There was only 1 of 255 vaccine-induced clones in healthy vaccinees that cross-reacted with common cold coronaviruses.

Only in-frame clones appear in the TCRdb table, and some are missing; sequencing was by immunoSEQ multiplex PCR. The sample shows around 30,000 clones, just under 75% of them seen only once. This CDR3 spans 13 amino acids. Trimming removed 4 bases from V and 7 bases from J, with 11 bases in between. CDR1 MNHEY and CDR2 SVGAGI come from the germline V gene. Sequencing used CD4+ T cells from PBMCs cultured with HCoV-229E spike peptides, obtained after COVID-19 vaccination. The chain combines TRBV6-5 with TRBJ1-3; no firm D call. The TCR comes from a human donor who received a COVID-19 vaccine. The CDR3: CASSSPVGNTIYF. The CDR3, as DNA: TGTGCCAGCAGTTCGCCAGTAGGGAACACCATATATTTT.